One T cell receptor beta chain is described in this entry. Its antigen remains unknown. This record belongs to a study of cytotoxic CD8 clonotypes in ibrutinib-treated CLL. Overall study context: Complete response was seen in 2 patients and partial in about 24; about twelve progressed and roughly 15 stayed remitted after a median roughly six years. The response samples were taken once patients had been treated for a median of approximately 12 months, range 6 to 36.

Findings and limits, study-wide: Circulating CD8+ T-cell counts were tracked by baseline clonality, which exceeded that of age-matched healthy donors. A rise in clonality was seen at ibrutinib response, and a fall back toward baseline was seen at progression.

Data came from immunoSEQ multiplex PCR; TCRdb stores just in-frame clones and leaves some out. Of 200,000 or so clones in the sample, more than 70% were seen once. The TCR comes from a human donor with chronic lymphocytic leukemia. The specimen comprised PBMCs, sampled after 12 months of ibrutinib treatment.

CDR3 sequence (DNA): TGTGCCACCAGCAGAGGAAGAAGTGACTATGGCTACACCTTC. It encodes CATSRGRSDYGYTF. This chain links TRBV15 with TRBJ1-2; no firm D call. Trimming cost V 1 base and J 3 bases, with 9 bases left between them. Germline values: CDR1 LNHNV, CDR2 YYDKDF (reference sequence). The CDR3 is made up of 14 amino acids.